Presented here are 20 T cell receptor beta chains from one specimen sequenced in a study of OX40 agonist ivuxolimab in advanced cancers. Some clones are missing from TCRdb's copy, which holds only in-frame ones; the method was immunoSEQ multiplex PCR. The data hold some 78,000 clones, with about 88% observed a single time. The source was CD4+ or CD8+ T cells sorted from blood, collected in a trial of the OX40 agonist ivuxolimab. The receptors shown here come from an adult with an advanced solid tumor such as melanoma, head and neck, liver or kidney cancer.

The rearrangement joins TRBV5-1 to TRBJ1-4, with TRBD1 matching over 9 bases. This CDR3 comprises 16 residues. The germline gives CDR1 SGHRS, CDR2 YFSETQ. After removal of 3 bases from V and 2 bases from J, the junction contained 5 bases not matched to a gene. CDR3 bases: TGCGCCAGCAGCTCGGGACAGGGCTGGACTAATGAAAAACTGTTTTTT. It codes for CASSSGQGWTNEKLFF.

The chain links TRBV19 to TRBJ2-7, with TRBD1 matching 11 bases. This CDR3 has 15 amino acids. With V trimmed by 5 bases and J by 4 bases, 7 bases remained unmatched. The germline CDR1 and CDR2 sequences are LNHDA and SQIVND (reference sequence). The CDR3 sequence is CASSPLDRGLYEQYF. CDR3 DNA: TGTGCCAGTAGTCCTCTGGACAGGGGGCTATACGAGCAGTACTTC. The full variable domain, its missing parts supplied by reference TRBV19 and TRBJ2-7, is DGGITQSPKYLFRKEGQNVTLSCEQNLNHDAMYWYRQDPGQGLRLIYYSQIVNDFQKGDIAEGYSVSREKKESFPLTVTSAQKNPTAFYLCASSPLDRGLYEQYFGPGTRLTVT.

This chain connects TRBV2 to TRBJ2-1; tentative D call: TRBD2 (6 bases). Germline-derived CDR1 and CDR2 are SNHLY and FYNNEI. The V end was cut by 3 bases, the J end by 5 bases, with 17 bases between. The CDR3 consists of 16 residues. As DNA, the CDR3 is TGTGCCAGCAGTGAGGTAGACCCAGGCGGGAACAATGAGCAGTTCTTC. It codes for CASSEVDPGGNNEQFF.

The V call is TRBV18, the J call TRBJ2-1; 9 bases are a match to TRBD1. CDR3 length: 15 residues. Germline values: CDR1 KGHSH, CDR2 LQKENI. With V trimmed by 6 bases and J by 5 bases, 8 bases remained unmatched. The CDR3 coding sequence is TGTGCCAGCTCCCGACGGGACAGGGTAAACAATGAGCAGTTCTTC. Amino acid sequence: CASSRRDRVNNEQFF.

The DNA for the CDR3 is TGTGCCAGCACCAAACAGGGGCCCGGGGAGCTGTTTTTT. Translation: CASTKQGPGELFF. V gene TRBV6-6 combines with J gene TRBJ2-2; 7 bases agree with TRBD1. From germline, CDR1 is MNHNY and CDR2 SVGAGI (reference sequence). CDR3 length: 13 amino acids. Trimming cost V 7 bases and J 6 bases; bases outside gene matches: 5.

The V gene is TRBV7-8, the J gene TRBJ1-2; the match to TRBD1 covers 7 bases. The germline V gene has CDR1 SGHVS and CDR2 FQNEAQ. The CDR3 is 14 residues long. V shed 5 bases and J 4 bases; nucleotides not matched to a gene: 7. DNA of the CDR3: TGTGCCAGCAGCGACAAGACAGGGCCCTATGGCTACACCTTC. Protein product: CASSDKTGPYGYTF.

The J gene is TRBJ2-1, the V gene TRBV29-1, with 7 bases that match TRBD1. Losses at the gene ends were 7 bases for V and 0 bases for J; bases not matched to a gene: 6. The CDR3 consists of 14 residues. Germline lookup yields CDR1 SQVTM and CDR2 ANQGSEA. CDR3 protein: CSALDRSSYNEQFF. The CDR3 DNA sequence: TGCAGCGCCCTGGACAGGAGCTCCTACAATGAGCAGTTCTTC.

This clone has only one observation. The chain has TRBV19 and TRBJ2-1, with D possibly TRBD1 on 5 matching bases. Per the germline V gene, CDR1 is LNHDA and CDR2 is SQIVND (reference sequence). The CDR3 is 16 residues long. V was shortened by 0 bases and J by 3 bases, with 12 bases between the two germline ends. The DNA of the CDR3 is TGTGCCAGTAGTATAGAAACGACAGCATACTACAATGAGCAGTTCTTC. Residues: CASSIETTAYYNEQFF.

The sample holds one count of this clone. The J gene is TRBJ2-3, the V gene TRBV6-1; no firm D call. Germline assignment: CDR1 MNHNS and CDR2 SASEGT. The length of the CDR3 is 14 residues. V dropped 7 bases and J dropped 0 bases, with 11 bases sitting between them. The CDR3 DNA reads TGTGCCAGCACCCTCAAGCCTAGCACAGATACGCAGTATTTT. This encodes CASTLKPSTDTQYF.

The chain couples TRBV6-5 to TRBJ1-2; D call uncertain. Germline CDR1 reads MNHEY; CDR2 reads SVGAGI. This CDR3 region has 14 residues. The V and J ends lost 4 bases and 0 bases respectively, with 9 bases between them. This CDR3 reads CASSSGGTNYGYTF. In DNA, the CDR3 is TGTGCCAGCAGTTCGGGCGGGACTAACTATGGCTACACCTTC.

V and J are TRBV6-6 and TRBJ2-3; D gene uncertain. Germline V CDR1 and CDR2: MNHNY, SVGAGI (reference sequence). The V and J ends lost 8 bases and 0 bases respectively, with 9 bases between them. This CDR3 region has 13 residues. The CDR3 spells CASEGSSTDTQYF. The DNA of the CDR3 is TGTGCCAGCGAAGGGTCGAGCACAGATACGCAGTATTTT.

This chain connects TRBV5-1 to TRBJ2-2; 10 nucleotides match TRBD1. There are 16 residues in the CDR3. Germline V gene data show CDR1 as SGHRS and CDR2 as YFSETQ. The J segment lost 6 bases and the V segment lost 5 bases, leaving 10 bases of the junction unmatched. The CDR3 here is CASRPPGTGEAGELFF. As DNA, the CDR3 is TGCGCCAGCAGGCCCCCCGGGACAGGGGAAGCCGGGGAGCTGTTTTTT.

The chain combines TRBV4-1 with TRBJ1-1; tentatively, D is TRBD1 (6 bases). From germline, CDR1 is MGHRA and CDR2 YSYEKL. The CDR3 contains 14 residues. V was pared by 0 bases and J by 6 bases, with 11 bases between. The CDR3 coding sequence is TGCGCCAGCAGCCAAGACACAGGGAGAGCTGAAGCTTTCTTT. Residues: CASSQDTGRAEAFF.

The CDR3 is CASSPPISGANVLTF. CDR3 in DNA: TGTGCCAGCTCACCACCGATCTCTGGGGCCAACGTCCTGACTTTC. V usage is TRBV18 and J usage is TRBJ2-6; no definite D call. The germline V gene encodes CDR1 KGHSH and CDR2 LQKENI. Trimming took off 0 bases at V and 0 bases at J, with 3 bases between the two ends. There are 15 residues in the CDR3. The complete variable domain, with remaining parts taken from reference TRBV18 and TRBJ2-6, reads NAGVMQNPRHLVRRRGQEARLRCSPMKGHSHVYWYRQLPEEGLKFMVYLQKENIIDESGMPKERFSAEFPKEGPSILRIQQVVRGDSAAYFCASSPPISGANVLTFGAGSRLTVL.

This clone was counted only a few times. This sequence joins TRBV27 and TRBJ2-5; TRBD2 is a possible D gene (5 bases). The V gene lost 8 bases and the J gene lost 3 bases, with 16 bases spanning the gap. Germline V lookup: CDR1 MNHEY, CDR2 SMNVEV (reference sequence). This CDR3 region has 14 residues. The CDR3 is CASGGLNVEETQYF. Written as DNA, the CDR3 is TGTGCCAGCGGCGGACTGAACGTTGAAGAGACCCAGTACTTC.

The V call is TRBV28, the J call TRBJ2-3, with TRBD2 matching over 7 bases. The germline V gene encodes CDR1 MDHEN and CDR2 SYDVKM. This CDR3 contains 12 residues. V gave up 5 bases and J gave up 8 bases; unmatched junction bases: 4. CDR3 sequence: CASSPLAVTQYF. In DNA form, the CDR3 reads TGTGCCAGCAGTCCCCTAGCGGTTACGCAGTATTTT. The full variable domain, rest sourced from reference TRBV28 and TRBJ2-3, is DVKVTQSSRYLVKRTGEKVFLECVQDMDHENMFWYRQDPGLGLRLIYFSYDVKMKEKGDIPEGYSVSREKKERFSLILESASTNQTSMYLCASSPLAVTQYFGPGTRLTVL.

The CDR3 sequence: CASSRMEGTHEQYF. Written as DNA, the CDR3 is TGCGCCAGCAGCCGCATGGAGGGTACACACGAGCAGTACTTC. The J gene is TRBJ2-7, the V gene TRBV4-3; D is possibly TRBD2 (6 bases). CDR1 is LGHNA and CDR2 is YSLEER in the germline V gene. The ends were cut back, 4 bases at V and 5 bases at J, with 15 bases in the middle. The CDR3 sequence is 14 residues long.

The gene calls are TRBV19 and TRBJ2-3, with D unclear. V dropped 3 bases and J dropped 4 bases, with 11 bases sitting between them. Germline assignment: CDR1 LNHDA and CDR2 SQIVND (reference sequence). The CDR3 length is 14 residues. The CDR3 DNA reads as TGTGCCAGTAGTATCGATAATAGCCCAGATACGCAGTATTTT. Translating gives CASSIDNSPDTQYF.

This clone was counted a few times. One end of the junction does not line up with germline, which may come from a read error. The CDR3 loop reads CASSAGAGDSYEQYF. CDR3 in DNA: TGTGCTAGCAGCGCCGGGGCGGGGGACTCCTACGAGCAGTACTTC. The genes are TRBV7-7 and TRBJ2-7; 7 positions match TRBD2. CDR1 and CDR2 (germline): SSHAT, FNYEAQ (reference sequence). The CDR3 is 15 amino acids.

CDR3: CAIRATGGASYGYTF. The CDR3 region has the DNA TGTGCCATCAGAGCGACAGGGGGCGCGAGCTATGGCTACACCTTC. The chain combines TRBV10-3 with TRBJ1-2, with 10 bases lining up with TRBD1. The CDR3 consists of 15 residues. The V and J ends lost 6 bases and 4 bases, in that order; junction bases with no gene match: 8. Germline V gene lookup returns CDR1 ENHRY and CDR2 SYGVKD.